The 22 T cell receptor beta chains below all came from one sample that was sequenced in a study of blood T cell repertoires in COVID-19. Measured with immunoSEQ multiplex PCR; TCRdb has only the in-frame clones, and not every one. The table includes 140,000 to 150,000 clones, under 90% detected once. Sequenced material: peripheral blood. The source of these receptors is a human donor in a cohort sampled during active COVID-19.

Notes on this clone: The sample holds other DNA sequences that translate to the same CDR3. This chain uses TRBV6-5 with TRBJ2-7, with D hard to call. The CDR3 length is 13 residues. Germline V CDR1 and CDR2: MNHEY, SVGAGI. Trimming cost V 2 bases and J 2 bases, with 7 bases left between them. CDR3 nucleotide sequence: TGTGCCAGCAGTTACGGTCGGGCCTACGAGCAGTACTTC. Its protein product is CASSYGRAYEQYF.

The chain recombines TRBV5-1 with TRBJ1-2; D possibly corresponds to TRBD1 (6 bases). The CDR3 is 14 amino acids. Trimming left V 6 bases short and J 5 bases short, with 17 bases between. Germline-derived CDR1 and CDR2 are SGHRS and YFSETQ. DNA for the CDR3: TGCGCCAGCAACACCGCCGGGACACTGTATGGCTACACCTTC. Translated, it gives CASNTAGTLYGYTF.

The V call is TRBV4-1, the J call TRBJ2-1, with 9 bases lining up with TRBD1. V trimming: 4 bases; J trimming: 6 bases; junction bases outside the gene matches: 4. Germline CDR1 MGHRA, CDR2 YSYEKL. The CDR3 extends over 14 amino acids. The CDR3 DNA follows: TGCGCCAGCAGCCCCCTGGACAGGGGCAATGAGCAGTTCTTC. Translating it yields CASSPLDRGNEQFF.

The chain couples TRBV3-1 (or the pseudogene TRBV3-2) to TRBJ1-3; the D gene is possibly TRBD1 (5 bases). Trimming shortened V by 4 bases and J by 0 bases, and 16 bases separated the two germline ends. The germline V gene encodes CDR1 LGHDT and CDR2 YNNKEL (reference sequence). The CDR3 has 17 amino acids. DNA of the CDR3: TGTGCCAGCAGCCTCTTAGGGGAAGCAGGCTCTGGAAACACCATATATTTT. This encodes CASSLLGEAGSGNTIYF.

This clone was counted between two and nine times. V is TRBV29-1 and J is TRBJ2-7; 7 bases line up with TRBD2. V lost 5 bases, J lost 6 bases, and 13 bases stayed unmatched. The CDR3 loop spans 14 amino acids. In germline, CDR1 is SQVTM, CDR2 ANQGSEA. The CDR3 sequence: CSVKNTAGAVEQYF. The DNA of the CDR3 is TGCAGCGTTAAAAACACGGCGGGAGCAGTCGAGCAGTACTTC.

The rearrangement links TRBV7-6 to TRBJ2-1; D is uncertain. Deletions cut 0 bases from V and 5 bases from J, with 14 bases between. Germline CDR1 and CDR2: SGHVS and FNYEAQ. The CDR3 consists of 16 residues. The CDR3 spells CASSLAVSRGNNEQFF. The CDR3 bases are TGTGCCAGCAGCTTAGCGGTGAGTCGCGGAAACAATGAGCAGTTCTTC.

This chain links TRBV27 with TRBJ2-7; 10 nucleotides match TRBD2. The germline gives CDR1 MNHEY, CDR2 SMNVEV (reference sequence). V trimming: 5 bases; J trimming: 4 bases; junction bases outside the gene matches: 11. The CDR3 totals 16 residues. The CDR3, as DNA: TGTGCCAGCAGTCCCGGGACTAGCGCCAAACCTTACGAGCAGTACTTC. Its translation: CASSPGTSAKPYEQYF.

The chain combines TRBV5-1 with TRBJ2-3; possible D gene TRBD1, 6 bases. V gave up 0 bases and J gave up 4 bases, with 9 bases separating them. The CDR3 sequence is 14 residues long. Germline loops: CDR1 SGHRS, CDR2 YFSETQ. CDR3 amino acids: CASSLGTGSDTQYF. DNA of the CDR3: TGCGCCAGCAGCTTGGGTACAGGGTCAGATACGCAGTATTTT.

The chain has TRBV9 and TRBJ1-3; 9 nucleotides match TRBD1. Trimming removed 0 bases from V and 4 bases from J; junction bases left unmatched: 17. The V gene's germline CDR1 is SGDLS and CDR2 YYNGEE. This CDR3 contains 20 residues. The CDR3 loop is CASSVDRGVIQGAKGNTIYF. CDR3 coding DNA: TGTGCCAGCAGCGTAGACCGTGGGGTAATACAGGGGGCGAAAGGAAACACCATATATTTT.

CDR3 sequence (DNA): TGTGCCAGCAGCTTGGGTAACAGGGTTGGGGATCACAACACTGAAGCTTTCTTT. Translated: CASSLGNRVGDHNTEAFF. J is TRBJ1-1 and V is TRBV5-4; D possibly corresponds to TRBD1 (6 bases). With 0 bases removed from V and 2 bases from J, the gap between germline ends came to 20 bases. Germline loops: CDR1 SGHNT, CDR2 YYREEE (reference sequence). The CDR3 has 18 amino acids.

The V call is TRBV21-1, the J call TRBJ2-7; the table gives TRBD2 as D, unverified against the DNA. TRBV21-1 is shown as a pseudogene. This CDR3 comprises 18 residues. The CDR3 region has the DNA TGTGCCAGCAGCAAAGGGACTAGCGGGAGTAATCCTCACGACGAGCAGTACTTC. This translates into CASSKGTSGSNPHDEQYF.

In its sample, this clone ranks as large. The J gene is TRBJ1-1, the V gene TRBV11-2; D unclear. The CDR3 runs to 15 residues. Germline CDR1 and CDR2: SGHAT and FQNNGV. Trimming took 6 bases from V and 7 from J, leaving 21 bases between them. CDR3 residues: CASSVSAGGRHEAFF. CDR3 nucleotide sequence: TGTGCCAGCAGTGTTAGCGCTGGAGGGCGACATGAAGCTTTCTTT. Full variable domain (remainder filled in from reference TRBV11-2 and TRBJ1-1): EAGVAQSPRYKIIEKRQSVAFWCNPISGHATLYWYQQILGQGPKLLIQFQNNGVVDDSQLPKDRFSAERLKGVDSTLKIQPAKLEDSAVYLCASSVSAGGRHEAFFGQGTRLTVV.

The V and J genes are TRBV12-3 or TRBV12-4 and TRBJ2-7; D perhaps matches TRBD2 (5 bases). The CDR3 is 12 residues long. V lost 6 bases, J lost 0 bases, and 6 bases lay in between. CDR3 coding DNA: TGTGCCAGCAGGAGGGACTCCTACGAGCAGTACTTC. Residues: CASRRDSYEQYF.

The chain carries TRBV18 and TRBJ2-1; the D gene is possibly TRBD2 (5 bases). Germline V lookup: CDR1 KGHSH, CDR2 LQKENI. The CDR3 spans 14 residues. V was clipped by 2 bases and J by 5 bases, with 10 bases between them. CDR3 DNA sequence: TGTGCCAGCTCACCAGATGGGCGGGACAATGAGCAGTTCTTC. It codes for CASSPDGRDNEQFF.

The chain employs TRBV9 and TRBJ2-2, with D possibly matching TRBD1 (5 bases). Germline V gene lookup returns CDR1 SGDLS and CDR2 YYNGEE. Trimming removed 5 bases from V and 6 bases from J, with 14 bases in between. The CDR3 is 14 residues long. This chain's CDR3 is CASRTDARAGELFF. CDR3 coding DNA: TGTGCCAGCAGGACCGACGCCAGGGCCGGGGAGCTGTTTTTT.

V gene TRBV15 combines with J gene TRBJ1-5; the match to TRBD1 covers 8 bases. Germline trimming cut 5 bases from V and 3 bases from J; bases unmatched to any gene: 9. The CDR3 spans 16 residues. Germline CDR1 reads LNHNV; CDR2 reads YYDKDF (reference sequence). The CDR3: CATSGRDRRNNQPQHF. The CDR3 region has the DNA TGTGCCACCAGCGGGAGGGACAGGCGTAACAATCAGCCCCAGCATTTT.

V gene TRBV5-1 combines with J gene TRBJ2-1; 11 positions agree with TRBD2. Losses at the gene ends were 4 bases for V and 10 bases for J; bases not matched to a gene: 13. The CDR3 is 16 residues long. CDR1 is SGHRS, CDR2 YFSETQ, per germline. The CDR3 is CASSPLVTSGTTEQFF. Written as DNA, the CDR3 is TGCGCCAGCAGCCCCCTGGTGACTAGCGGGACTACGGAGCAGTTCTTC.

The CDR3 reads CASSKQGQETQYF. CDR3 sequence (DNA): TGTGCCAGCAGCAAACAGGGTCAAGAGACCCAGTACTTC. The chain recombines TRBV7-3 with TRBJ2-5; possibly TRBD1 for D (6 bases). Trimming took off 5 bases at V and 2 bases at J, with 9 bases between the two ends. CDR1 is SGHTA and CDR2 is FQGTGA in the germline V gene. The CDR3 is made up of 13 amino acids. Full variable domain (remainder filled in from reference TRBV7-3 and TRBJ2-5): GAGVSQTPSNKVTEKGKYVELRCDPISGHTALYWYRQSLGQGPEFLIYFQGTGAADDSGLPNDRFFAVRPEGSVSTLKIQRTERGDSAVYLCASSKQGQETQYFGPGTRLLVL.

CDR3 coding DNA: TGCAGCGTTGAAGAGGACGGACTAGCGGCTTCCTACGAGCAGTACTTC. Translated, it gives CSVEEDGLAASYEQYF. The chain links TRBV29-1 to TRBJ2-7; 10 bases line up with TRBD2. J gave up 1 base and V 0 bases, and 6 bases lay outside the gene matches. This CDR3 is built from 16 residues. Germline CDR1 reads SQVTM; CDR2 reads ANQGSEA.

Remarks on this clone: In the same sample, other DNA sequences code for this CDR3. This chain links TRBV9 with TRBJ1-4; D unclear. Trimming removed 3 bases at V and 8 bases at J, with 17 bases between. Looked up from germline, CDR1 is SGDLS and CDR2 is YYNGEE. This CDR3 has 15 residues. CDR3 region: CASSGTDGNPEKLFF. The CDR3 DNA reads TGTGCCAGCAGCGGGACCGACGGGAACCCCGAAAAACTGTTTTTT.

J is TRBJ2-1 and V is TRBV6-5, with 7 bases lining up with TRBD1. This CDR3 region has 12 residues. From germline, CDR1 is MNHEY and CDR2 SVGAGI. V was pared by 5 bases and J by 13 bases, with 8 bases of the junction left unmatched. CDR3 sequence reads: CASSPMTGSQFF. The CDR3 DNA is TGTGCCAGCAGTCCAATGACAGGGTCACAGTTCTTC.

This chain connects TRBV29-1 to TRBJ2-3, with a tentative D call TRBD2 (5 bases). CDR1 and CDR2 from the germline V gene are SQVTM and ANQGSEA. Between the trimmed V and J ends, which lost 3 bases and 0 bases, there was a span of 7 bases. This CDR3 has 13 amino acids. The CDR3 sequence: CSVDGGSTDTQYF. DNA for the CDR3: TGCAGCGTTGATGGCGGGAGCACAGATACGCAGTATTTT.